Shown below are 3 T cell receptor beta chains from a single sample sequenced in a study of blood T cells in healthy people across ages. Alongside a J-beta primer mix, a sample-barcoded 5' primer served in a second PCR lasting about 7 to 12 cycles. TCRdb independently ran MiXCR on the 5' RACE reads; one entry per CDR3 protein. The sample includes 750,000 to 950,000 distinct CDR3 sequences, 25% to 35% seen only once; the top ten take about 9.4%. The same data also contributed to another study, on T cells of mothers and their children.

The sequenced material came from blood. The receptor set was obtained from a woman in her thirties or forties in good health.

This clonotype has a handful of counts. This sequence joins TRBV7-9 and TRBJ2-7; 7 nucleotides agree with TRBD1. From germline, CDR1 is SEHNR and CDR2 FQNEAQ (reference sequence). This CDR3 spans 16 amino acids. Trimming cost V 4 bases and J 2 bases; bases outside gene matches: 11. DNA for the CDR3: TGTGCCAGCAGCTCCGCGACCGGGGACAGCCCCTACGAGCAGTACTTC. Translation gives CASSSATGDSPYEQYF.

This clonotype came up a few times. The chain couples TRBV24-1 to TRBJ1-5; 9 nucleotides match TRBD1. The CDR3 is 15 amino acids. The V gene end was trimmed by 3 bases and the J gene end by 7 bases; junction bases not matched to a gene: 6. CDR1 is KGHDR and CDR2 is SFDVKD in the germline V gene. Here the CDR3 reads CATSDRQGGGQPQHF. DNA of the CDR3: TGTGCCACCAGTGATCGACAGGGGGGCGGACAGCCCCAGCATTTT.

This clonotype was counted many times. The chain employs TRBV7-2 and TRBJ1-2, with a possible D match to TRBD1 (5 bases). Trimming shortened V by 6 bases and J by 5 bases, and 13 bases separated the two germline ends. The CDR3 covers 13 residues. CDR1 is SGHTA, CDR2 FQGNSA, per germline. CDR3: CASSPGTEYGYTF. CDR3 nucleotide sequence: TGTGCCAGCAGTCCCGGGACGGAATATGGCTACACCTTC.